The present T cell receptor beta chain was sequenced within a study of glioma-infiltrating T cells. Looking at the study overall: Presurgical dexamethasone in glioma patients lasted six or fewer days. Target coverage was roughly 4- to 10-fold for about a million blood T cells. Study-wide points: Patients with low tissue-blood divergence carried a signature set of shared blood CDR3 motifs.

Using RNA template, CDR3s of TCR alpha and beta were amplified with iRepertoire arm-PCR. From the multiplex PCR reads, TCRdb called clonotypes with MiXCR, one entry per CDR3 protein. The data hold 300,000 to 450,000 distinct CDR3 sequences, with 41% observed a single time. This clonotype was seen more than once but under ten times. The antigen is undetermined. This CDR3 has 15 amino acids. The germline CDR1 and CDR2 sequences are MNHEY and SVGEGT. The ends were cut back, 2 bases at V and 0 bases at J, with 8 bases in the middle. This clonotype was obtained from a human donor with low-grade glioma or glioblastoma, undergoing nonglioma brain surgery, or in good health (not recorded which). The rearrangement joins TRBV6-2 or TRBV6-3 to TRBJ2-1; D possibly uses TRBD1 or TRBD2 (6 bases each). Sample: glioma tissue, nonneoplastic brain tissue, or PBMCs (not recorded which). The CDR3 sequence: CASSYGGLSYNEQFF. In DNA, the CDR3 is TGTGCCAGCAGTTACGGGGGGCTCTCCTACAATGAGCAGTTCTTC.